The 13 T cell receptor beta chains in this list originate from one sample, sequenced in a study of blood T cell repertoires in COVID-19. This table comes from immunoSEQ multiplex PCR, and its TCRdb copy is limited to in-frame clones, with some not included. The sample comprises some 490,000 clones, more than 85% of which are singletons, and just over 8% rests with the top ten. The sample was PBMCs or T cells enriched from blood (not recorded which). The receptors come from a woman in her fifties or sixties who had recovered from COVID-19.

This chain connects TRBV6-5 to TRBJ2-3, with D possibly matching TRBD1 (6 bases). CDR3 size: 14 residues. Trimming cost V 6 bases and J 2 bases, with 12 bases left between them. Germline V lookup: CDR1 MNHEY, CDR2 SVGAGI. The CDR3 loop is CASRVGQNTDTQYF. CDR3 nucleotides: TGTGCCAGCAGGGTCGGACAGAACACAGATACGCAGTATTTT.

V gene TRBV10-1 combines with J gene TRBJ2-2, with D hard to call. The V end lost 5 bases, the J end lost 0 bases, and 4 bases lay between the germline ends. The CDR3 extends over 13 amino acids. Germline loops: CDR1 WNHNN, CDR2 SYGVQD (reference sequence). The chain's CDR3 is CASSFTNTGELFF. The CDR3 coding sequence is TGCGCCAGCAGTTTCACGAACACCGGGGAGCTGTTTTTT.

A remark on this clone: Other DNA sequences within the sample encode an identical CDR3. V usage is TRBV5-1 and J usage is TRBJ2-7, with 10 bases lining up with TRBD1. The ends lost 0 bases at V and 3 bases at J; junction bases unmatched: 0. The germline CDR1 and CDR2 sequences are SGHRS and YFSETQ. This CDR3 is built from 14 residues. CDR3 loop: CASSLGTGGYEQYF. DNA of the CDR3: TGCGCCAGCAGCTTGGGGACAGGGGGCTACGAGCAGTACTTC.

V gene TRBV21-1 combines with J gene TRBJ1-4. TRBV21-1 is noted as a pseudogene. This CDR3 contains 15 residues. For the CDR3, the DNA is TGTGCCAGCAGCACACGTCTGGGAGATAATGAAAAACTGTTTTTT. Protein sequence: CASSTRLGDNEKLFF.

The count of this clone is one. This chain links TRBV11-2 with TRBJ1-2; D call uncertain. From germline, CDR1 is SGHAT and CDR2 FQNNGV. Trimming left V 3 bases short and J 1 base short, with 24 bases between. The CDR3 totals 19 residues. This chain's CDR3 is CASSLKGVGPLARNYGYTF. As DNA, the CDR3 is TGTGCCAGCAGCTTGAAGGGAGTCGGGCCCCTAGCACGTAACTATGGCTACACCTTC.

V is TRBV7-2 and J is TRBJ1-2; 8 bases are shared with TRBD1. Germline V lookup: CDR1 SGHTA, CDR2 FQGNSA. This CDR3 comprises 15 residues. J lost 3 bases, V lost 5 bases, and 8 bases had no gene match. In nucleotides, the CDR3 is TGTGCCAGCAGCACCCAAAGACAGGGGCACTATGGCTACACCTTC. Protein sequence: CASSTQRQGHYGYTF.

The CDR3 nucleotides read TGTGCCAGCAGTTTTACAGGGGTTCCCCCCCTCCACTTT. It yields the protein CASSFTGVPPLHF. This chain uses TRBV2 with TRBJ1-6; TRBD1 matches 7 bases. Germline V gene lookup returns CDR1 SNHLY and CDR2 FYNNEI. This CDR3 contains 13 residues. With V trimmed by 5 bases and J by 13 bases, 8 bases remained unmatched.

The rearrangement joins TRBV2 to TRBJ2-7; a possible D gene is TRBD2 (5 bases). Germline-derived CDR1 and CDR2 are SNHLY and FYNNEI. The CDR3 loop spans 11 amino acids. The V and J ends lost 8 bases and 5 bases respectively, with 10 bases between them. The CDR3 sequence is CASRVRDEQYF. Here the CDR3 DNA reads TGTGCCAGCCGAGTGCGGGACGAGCAGTACTTC.

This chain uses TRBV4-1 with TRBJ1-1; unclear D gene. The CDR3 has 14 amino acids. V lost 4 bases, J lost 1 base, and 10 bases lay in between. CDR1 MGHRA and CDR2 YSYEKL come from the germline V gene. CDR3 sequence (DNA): TGCGCCAGCAGCCTCGGACTCACGAACACTGAAGCTTTCTTT. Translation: CASSLGLTNTEAFF.

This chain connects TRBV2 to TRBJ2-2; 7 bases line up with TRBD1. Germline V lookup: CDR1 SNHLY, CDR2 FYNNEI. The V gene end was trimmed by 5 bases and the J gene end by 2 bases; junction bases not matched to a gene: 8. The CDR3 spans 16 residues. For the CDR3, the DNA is TGTGCCAGCAGTAAATATGGGACAGCCAACACCGGGGAGCTGTTTTTT. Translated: CASSKYGTANTGELFF. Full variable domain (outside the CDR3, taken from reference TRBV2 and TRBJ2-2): EPEVTQTPSHQVTQMGQEVILRCVPISNHLYFYWYRQILGQKVEFLVSFYNNEISEKSEIFDDQFSVERPDGSNFTLKIRSTKLEDSAMYFCASSKYGTANTGELFFGEGSRLTVL.

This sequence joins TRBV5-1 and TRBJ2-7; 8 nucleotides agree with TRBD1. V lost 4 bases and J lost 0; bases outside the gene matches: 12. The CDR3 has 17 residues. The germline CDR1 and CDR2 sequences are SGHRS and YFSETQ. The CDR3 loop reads CASSLRTGQTGSYEQYF. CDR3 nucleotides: TGCGCCAGCAGCCTCCGGACAGGGCAGACGGGCTCCTACGAGCAGTACTTC.

The CDR3, as DNA: TGTGCCAGCAGTGAATGGGCTAGCGGGAGGGAAGAGACCCAGTACTTC. Encoded protein: CASSEWASGREETQYF. This chain joins TRBV2 and TRBJ2-5; 12 positions agree with TRBD2. The CDR3 length is 16 residues. Trimming cost V 2 bases and J 3 bases; bases outside gene matches: 4. The germline gives CDR1 SNHLY, CDR2 FYNNEI.

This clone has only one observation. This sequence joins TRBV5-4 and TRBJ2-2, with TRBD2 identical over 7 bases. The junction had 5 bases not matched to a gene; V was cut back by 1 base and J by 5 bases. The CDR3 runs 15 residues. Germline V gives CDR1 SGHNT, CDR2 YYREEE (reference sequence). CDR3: CASSLTSVGTGELFF. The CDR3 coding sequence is TGTGCCAGCAGCTTGACTAGCGTGGGGACCGGGGAGCTGTTTTTT. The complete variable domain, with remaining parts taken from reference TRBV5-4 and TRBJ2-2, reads ETGVTQSPTHLIKTRGQQVTLRCSSQSGHNTVSWYQQALGQGPQFIFQYYREEENGRGNFPPRFSGLQFPNYSSELNVNALELDDSALYLCASSLTSVGTGELFFGEGSRLTVL.